The TCR beta chain described here comes from a study of T cell responses to AZD1222 COVID-19 vaccine. The table came from immunoSEQ multiplex PCR; TCRdb's copy has only in-frame clones and leaves some out. In the table there are 110,000 or so clones, about 86% of which are singletons. This TCR was recovered from an adult who received the AZD1222 COVID-19 vaccine. Source: peripheral blood, taken 28 days after the second AZD1222 dose.

In DNA, the CDR3 is TGTGCCAGCTCCCCCGGACAGGGACTATACACTGAAGCTTTCTTT. Translating gives CASSPGQGLYTEAFF. The genes are TRBV18 and TRBJ1-1; 8 nucleotides match TRBD1. Germline CDR1 reads KGHSH; CDR2 reads LQKENI. J gave up 3 bases and V 6 bases, and 9 bases lay outside the gene matches. The CDR3 consists of 15 residues. The full variable domain, completed using reference TRBV18 and TRBJ1-1, is NAGVMQNPRHLVRRRGQEARLRCSPMKGHSHVYWYRQLPEEGLKFMVYLQKENIIDESGMPKERFSAEFPKEGPSILRIQQVVRGDSAAYFCASSPGQGLYTEAFFGQGTRLTVV.